Listed here are 20 T cell receptor beta chains from one sample, sequenced in a study of cytomegalovirus exposure and HLA in healthy donors. This PCR relied on a set of 60 Vbeta primers and 13 Jbeta primers. The table came from immunoSEQ multiplex PCR; TCRdb's copy has only in-frame clones and leaves some out. The sample has about 140,000 clones; roughly 80% are singletons. Sequencing input: PBMCs. The receptors derive from a man aged 40-49 years in good health and CMV-seronegative.

In its sample, this clone was seen a few times. The genes are TRBV7-3 and TRBJ2-7, with a possible D match to TRBD1 (6 bases). V shed 6 bases and J shed 7 bases, with 19 bases lying between them. Germline CDR1 reads SGHTA; CDR2 reads FQGTGA. The CDR3 totals 14 residues. CDR3 residues: CASRGTRDSGEQYF. The DNA for the CDR3 is TGTGCCAGCAGGGGGACACGCGACTCTGGGGAGCAGTACTTC.

V and J are TRBV15 and TRBJ1-2; 9 bases are shared with TRBD1. The CDR3 has 14 residues. V dropped 5 bases and J dropped 4; count of bases not matched to a gene: 5. Per the germline V gene, CDR1 is LNHNV and CDR2 is YYDKDF (reference sequence). The CDR3 nucleotides read TGTGCCACCAGCTCCCGGGACAGGGTCTATGGCTACACCTTC. Its translation: CATSSRDRVYGYTF.

This chain uses TRBV9 with TRBJ2-5, with 13 positions matching TRBD2. Trimming took 3 bases from V and 4 from J; bases not matched to a gene: 3. Germline CDR1 is SGDLS and CDR2 is YYNGEE. The CDR3 loop spans 15 amino acids. The CDR3 reads CASSGTSGGAETQYF. DNA for the CDR3: TGTGCCAGCAGCGGAACTAGCGGGGGGGCAGAGACCCAGTACTTC. The full variable domain, completed using reference TRBV9 and TRBJ2-5, is DSGVTQTPKHLITATGQRVTLRCSPRSGDLSVYWYQQSLDQGLQFLIQYYNGEERAKGNILERFSAQQFPDLHSELNLSSLELGDSALYFCASSGTSGGAETQYFGPGTRLLVL.

This clone appeared a few times. The rearrangement joins TRBV7-9 to TRBJ2-3, with TRBD1 as a possible D gene (5 bases). The CDR3 has 15 residues. Germline V gene data show CDR1 as SEHNR and CDR2 as FQNEAQ (reference sequence). V shed 0 bases and J shed 4 bases, with 11 bases lying between them. For the CDR3, the DNA is TGTGCCAGCAGCTTAGCGAAGGGGAACGCAGATACGCAGTATTTT. It is translated as CASSLAKGNADTQYF. The complete variable domain, with remaining parts taken from reference TRBV7-9 and TRBJ2-3, reads DTGVSQNPRHKITKRGQNVTFRCDPISEHNRLYWYRQTLGQGPEFLTYFQNEAQLEKSRLLSDRFSAERPKGSFSTLEIQRTEQGDSAMYLCASSLAKGNADTQYFGPGTRLTVL.

V and J are TRBV19 and TRBJ1-5; D gene unclear. V lost 3 bases and J lost 7, with 13 bases in between. There are 14 residues in the CDR3. CDR1 and CDR2 (germline): LNHDA, SQIVND (reference sequence). For the CDR3, the DNA is TGTGCCAGTAGTATCCCCGGGTCGGAACAGCCCCAGCATTTT. The encoded protein is CASSIPGSEQPQHF.

The chain employs TRBV7-6 and TRBJ2-7; TRBD1 matches 8 bases. Germline lookup yields CDR1 SGHVS and CDR2 FNYEAQ. Trimming cost V 2 bases and J 2 bases; bases outside gene matches: 8. There are 16 residues in the CDR3. CDR3 in DNA: TGTGCCAGCAGCTTATTTCCGGGACAGGAGGCCTACGAGCAGTACTTC. Amino acid sequence: CASSLFPGQEAYEQYF.

The chain links TRBV10-3 to TRBJ1-3; weak D call: TRBD1 (5 bases). The germline CDR1 and CDR2 sequences are ENHRY and SYGVKD. The ends were cut back, 1 base at V and 0 bases at J, with 13 bases in the middle. This CDR3 comprises 17 residues. The CDR3, as DNA: TGTGCCATCAGTGAGTTGGGAGGGACCTACTCTGGAAACACCATATATTTT. It codes for CAISELGGTYSGNTIYF.

The chain links TRBV7-3 to TRBJ1-1, with 7 bases aligning to TRBD1. Unmatched junction bases numbered 7, after V lost 5 bases and J lost 4 bases. CDR3 length: 14 residues. Germline V CDR1 and CDR2: SGHTA, FQGTGA. CDR3 amino acids: CASSEQGIGTEAFF. The CDR3 nucleotides read TGTGCCAGCAGCGAACAGGGGATTGGCACTGAAGCTTTCTTT.

As to this clone: Other DNA sequences in this specimen translate into the identical CDR3. The chain combines TRBV9 with TRBJ2-7, with D perhaps TRBD2 (6 bases). The CDR3 is made up of 14 amino acids. Germline-derived CDR1 and CDR2 are SGDLS and YYNGEE. V lost 0 bases to trimming and J lost 1 base, with 8 bases between them. The CDR3 reads CASSVGGESYEQYF. CDR3 coding DNA: TGTGCCAGCAGCGTAGGGGGGGAGTCCTACGAGCAGTACTTC.

The DNA of the CDR3 is TGCGCCAGCAGCCCCGAGGGGGACTCCTACAATGAGCAGTTCTTC. Its translation is CASSPEGDSYNEQFF. V and J are TRBV5-1 and TRBJ2-1; a possible D gene is TRBD1 (6 bases). This CDR3 is 15 amino acids long. The V gene lost 4 bases and the J gene lost 0 bases, with 11 bases spanning the gap. The V gene's germline CDR1 is SGHRS and CDR2 YFSETQ.

The chain couples TRBV4-2 to TRBJ1-5, with 10 bases fitting TRBD1. The CDR3 is 20 amino acids. Trimming cost V 1 base and J 6 bases; bases outside gene matches: 18. Germline V gene lookup returns CDR1 LGHNA and CDR2 YNFKEQ. For the CDR3, the DNA is TGTGCCAGCAGCCAAGGTCCCCGGGACAGGGGAATGGAAGTACCTCAGCCCCAGCATTTT. Its protein product is CASSQGPRDRGMEVPQPQHF.

The sample holds a few counts of this clone. The chain employs TRBV6-6 and TRBJ1-3; D is undetermined. Germline CDR1 and CDR2: MNHNY and SVGAGI (reference sequence). V was shortened by 4 bases and J by 0 bases, with 7 bases between the two germline ends. The CDR3 is 14 residues long. CDR3 bases: TGTGCCAGCAGTTCCCCGGGCTCTGGAAACACCATATATTTT. Translated, it gives CASSSPGSGNTIYF.

J is TRBJ2-1 and V is TRBV5-1; 8 bases align to TRBD1. The germline gives CDR1 SGHRS, CDR2 YFSETQ. This CDR3 has 15 amino acids. The ends lost 5 bases at V and 0 bases at J; junction bases unmatched: 4. CDR3 sequence: CASRAGQDSYNEQFF. The DNA of the CDR3 is TGCGCCAGCAGGGCGGGACAGGACTCCTACAATGAGCAGTTCTTC.

This CDR3 reads CASSQGANKETQYF. The CDR3 DNA sequence: TGTGCCAGCAGCCAAGGGGCCAACAAAGAGACCCAGTACTTC. The chain has TRBV7-6 and TRBJ2-5; D perhaps matches TRBD1 (5 bases). This CDR3 contains 14 residues. V was cut by 5 bases and J by 3 bases, with 13 bases left in between. Germline V gene sequence: CDR1 SGHVS, CDR2 FNYEAQ.

The chain joins TRBV25-1 to TRBJ1-5; D is undetermined. The germline CDR1 and CDR2 sequences are MGHDK and SYGVNS. V was clipped by 4 bases and J by 0 bases, with 13 bases between them. The CDR3 consists of 16 residues. The CDR3 region has the DNA TGTGCCAGCAGTGGCCCCAACCCTAGTAGCAATCAGCCCCAGCATTTT. It yields the protein CASSGPNPSSNQPQHF.

This clone was counted a few times. This chain links TRBV6-6 with TRBJ1-3; no reliable D call. The CDR3 is 16 amino acids. CDR1 MNHNY and CDR2 SVGAGI come from the germline V gene (reference sequence). V lost 2 bases to trimming and J lost 0 bases, with 11 bases between them. The CDR3 DNA reads TGTGCCAGCAGTTACCCCCCGGGGAGCTCTGGAAACACCATATATTTT. This sequence encodes CASSYPPGSSGNTIYF.

V is TRBV5-5 and J is TRBJ2-3, with 9 bases identical to TRBD1. Per the germline V gene, CDR1 is SGHKS and CDR2 is YYEKEE (reference sequence). CDR3 length equals 16 residues. V dropped 3 bases and J dropped 3; count of bases not matched to a gene: 8. CDR3 residues: CASSSGQGLVTDTQYF. CDR3 DNA sequence: TGTGCCAGCAGCTCCGGACAGGGGCTCGTAACAGATACGCAGTATTTT.

The V and J genes are TRBV5-1 and TRBJ2-7; 15 bases are shared with TRBD2. The CDR3 extends over 16 amino acids. Germline V lookup: CDR1 SGHRS, CDR2 YFSETQ. V trimming: 0 bases; J trimming: 3 bases; junction bases outside the gene matches: 1. The CDR3 bases are TGCGCCAGCAGCTTGGGGGGACTAGCGGGGGGCTACGAGCAGTACTTC. It yields the protein CASSLGGLAGGYEQYF.

The V and J genes are TRBV7-9 and TRBJ1-3, with 12 bases identical to TRBD1. The CDR3 loop spans 16 amino acids. Trimming removed 5 bases from V and 4 bases from J; junction bases left unmatched: 6. Germline CDR1 and CDR2: SEHNR and FQNEAQ (reference sequence). The CDR3 sequence is CASSQTGQGAGNTIYF. The CDR3 DNA reads as TGTGCCAGCAGCCAAACGGGACAGGGGGCGGGAAACACCATATATTTT.

The V call is TRBV27, the J call TRBJ1-4, with TRBD1 as a possible D gene (5 bases). This CDR3 has 14 residues. Germline V gene lookup returns CDR1 MNHEY and CDR2 SMNVEV (reference sequence). The V gene lost 5 bases and the J gene lost 4 bases, with 11 bases spanning the gap. The CDR3 loop reads CASSTGWVNEKLFF. Here the CDR3 DNA reads TGTGCCAGCAGTACAGGTTGGGTTAATGAAAAACTGTTTTTT.